These 18 T cell receptor beta chains originate from one sample sequenced in a study of sequential checkpoint blockade in melanoma. Profiling relied on immunoSEQ multiplex PCR, and the TCRdb table lists in-frame clones only, not all of them. The repertoire has tens of thousands of clones, about four fifths of them found once; the top ten carry roughly 6%. Specified treatment: randomized to nivolumab then ipilimumab (arm A) or the reverse (arm B). The sample was CD8+ T cells sorted from blood (inferred from file names), taken from a patient given nivolumab and ipilimumab in sequence. These receptors all come from a human donor with melanoma.

The chain recombines TRBV10-1 with TRBJ2-1, with 10 positions matching TRBD2. Germline trimming cut 7 bases from V and 12 bases from J; bases unmatched to any gene: 9. The CDR3 totals 13 residues. From germline, CDR1 is WNHNN and CDR2 SYGVQD (reference sequence). The DNA for the CDR3 is TGCGCCAGCACGGCTAGCGGGAGAGTCGGGCAGTTCTTC. Translation: CASTASGRVGQFF.

Concerning this clone: An end of the junction differs from the germline gene, which may be a read error. Other DNA variants within this sample encode the same CDR3. V gene TRBV5-1 combines with J gene TRBJ1-6, with TRBD1 identical over 7 bases. Per the germline V gene, CDR1 is SGHRS and CDR2 is YFSETQ. The CDR3 covers 14 residues. DNA for the CDR3: TGCGCCAGCTCTACAGGGGAGGATAATTCACCTCTCCACTTT. Translated: CASSTGEDNSPLHF.

This clone was detected a few times. The V and J genes are TRBV23-1 and TRBJ2-1; 9 nucleotides match TRBD1. TRBV23-1 qualifies as an ORF whose function is uncertain. The CDR3 sequence is 17 residues long. Trimming removed 0 bases from V and 3 bases from J; junction bases left unmatched: 6. The CDR3 nucleotides read TGCGCCAGCAGTCAATCGTCTACGGGACAGGGCTACAATGAGCAGTTCTTC. Protein sequence: CASSQSSTGQGYNEQFF.

CDR3 amino acids: CASSTSPRGLNQPQHF. The CDR3 DNA is TGTGCCAGTAGTACCTCCCCCCGCGGGCTCAATCAGCCCCAGCATTTT. The rearrangement uses TRBV19 and TRBJ1-5; D not certain. CDR3 length: 16 residues. Germline loops: CDR1 LNHDA, CDR2 SQIVND (reference sequence). V gave up 4 bases and J gave up 3 bases, with 16 bases separating them.

This sequence joins TRBV4-1 and TRBJ1-1; 9 bases map to TRBD1. V lost 3 bases to trimming and J lost 0 bases; unmatched junction nucleotides: 8. The CDR3 has 17 amino acids. The germline gives CDR1 MGHRA, CDR2 YSYEKL. The CDR3 loop reads CASSHPTGGRVNTEAFF. Written as DNA, the CDR3 is TGCGCCAGCAGCCACCCAACAGGGGGCAGGGTGAACACTGAAGCTTTCTTT.

The chain combines TRBV6-5 with TRBJ1-5; 8 nucleotides line up with TRBD1. CDR1 and CDR2 from the germline V gene are MNHEY and SVGAGI. This CDR3 is 14 amino acids long. The ends lost 5 bases at V and 3 bases at J; junction bases unmatched: 3. This CDR3 is CASSQDRVNQPQHF. The CDR3 DNA sequence: TGTGCCAGCAGTCAGGACAGGGTCAATCAGCCCCAGCATTTT.

This clone rates as medium-sized. This chain joins TRBV5-5 and TRBJ2-3, with 7 bases lining up with TRBD1. The CDR3 extends over 15 amino acids. Unmatched junction bases numbered 3, after V lost 2 bases and J lost 0 bases. CDR1 and CDR2 from the germline V gene are SGHKS and YYEKEE (reference sequence). The CDR3 region is CASSLGDSSTDTQYF. The CDR3 nucleotides read TGTGCCAGCAGCTTAGGGGACAGCAGCACAGATACGCAGTATTTT. The complete variable domain, with remaining parts taken from reference TRBV5-5 and TRBJ2-3, reads DAGVTQSPTHLIKTRGQQVTLRCSPISGHKSVSWYQQVLGQGPQFIFQYYEKEERGRGNFPDRFSARQFPNYSSELNVNALLLGDSALYLCASSLGDSSTDTQYFGPGTRLTVL.

The J gene is TRBJ2-1, the V gene TRBV6-5; weak D call: TRBD2 (5 bases). Germline loops: CDR1 MNHEY, CDR2 SVGAGI. V dropped 6 bases and J dropped 7 bases, with 10 bases sitting between them. CDR3 length: 12 residues. The CDR3 is CASRDLGNEQFF. Written as DNA, the CDR3 is TGTGCCAGCAGGGACTTAGGGAATGAGCAGTTCTTC.

This clone showed up just once. The chain is built from TRBV6-6 and TRBJ2-7; a possible D gene is TRBD1 (5 bases). The V and J ends lost 7 bases and 0 bases respectively, with 7 bases between them. CDR3 size: 12 residues. Germline CDR1 and CDR2: MNHNY and SVGAGI (reference sequence). CDR3 protein: CASKDSSYEQYF. CDR3 nucleotide sequence: TGTGCCAGCAAAGACAGCTCCTACGAGCAGTACTTC.

The V gene is TRBV4-2, the J gene TRBJ2-3; D is perhaps TRBD2 (5 bases). V shed 4 bases and J shed 0 bases, with 11 bases lying between them. This CDR3 contains 15 residues. Germline CDR1 LGHNA, CDR2 YNFKEQ. CDR3 amino acids: CASSLGLASTDTQYF. The CDR3 DNA reads TGTGCCAGCAGCCTAGGACTGGCTAGCACAGATACGCAGTATTTT.

The DNA of the CDR3 is TGTGCCAGCAGCGTAAGACCTGGGGGGGCAACGGATACGCAGTATTTT. It yields the protein CASSVRPGGATDTQYF. This chain joins TRBV9 and TRBJ2-3, with D tentatively TRBD2 (7 bases). V was pared by 1 base and J by 6 bases, with 18 bases between. This CDR3 is built from 16 residues. CDR1 is SGDLS and CDR2 is YYNGEE in the germline V gene.

The gene calls are TRBV5-1 and TRBJ2-5; 7 nucleotides line up with TRBD1. The DNA matches TRBJ2-7 better at its end, which makes the J call doubtful. Germline loops: CDR1 SGHRS, CDR2 YFSETQ. This CDR3 spans 15 amino acids. CDR3 sequence (DNA): TGCGCCAGCAGCTTGCTTACAGGGGTGTTGGACGAGCAGTACTTC. Translating it yields CASSLLTGVLDEQYF.

The J gene is TRBJ2-7, the V gene TRBV6-1; TRBD1 aligns across 9 bases. CDR3 length equals 15 residues. Germline V gene lookup returns CDR1 MNHNS and CDR2 SASEGT. J gave up 7 bases and V 6 bases, and 13 bases lay outside the gene matches. CDR3 loop: CASSPWTGVGGEQYF. The CDR3 DNA follows: TGTGCCAGCAGCCCTTGGACAGGGGTCGGGGGGGAGCAGTACTTC.

The chain carries TRBV28 and TRBJ1-1; D is unresolved. Trimming took off 2 bases at V and 0 bases at J, with 7 bases between the two ends. The CDR3 has 14 residues. In germline, CDR1 is MDHEN, CDR2 SYDVKM. The CDR3 here is CASSLVQLNTEAFF. The CDR3, as DNA: TGTGCCAGCAGTTTAGTTCAGTTGAACACTGAAGCTTTCTTT.

The chain combines TRBV6-6 with TRBJ2-2; possible D gene TRBD1, 5 bases. V was pared by 9 bases and J by 3 bases, with 14 bases between. Germline V gives CDR1 MNHNY, CDR2 SVGAGI (reference sequence). CDR3 size: 14 residues. The CDR3 here is CASPQGIDTGELFF. DNA for the CDR3: TGTGCCAGTCCCCAGGGCATTGACACCGGGGAGCTGTTTTTT.

The rearrangement links TRBV27 to TRBJ2-7, with D unclear. Trimming shortened V by 2 bases and J by 6 bases, and 11 bases separated the two germline ends. The CDR3 is 13 amino acids. Germline assignment: CDR1 MNHEY and CDR2 SMNVEV (reference sequence). The CDR3 coding sequence is TGTGCCAGCAGTTTAGGTCAACGAGGCGAGCAGTACTTC. This codes for CASSLGQRGEQYF.

The V and J genes are TRBV6-1 and TRBJ2-7, with 13 bases that match TRBD2. The V gene end was trimmed by 4 bases and the J gene end by 1 base; junction bases not matched to a gene: 13. The germline V gene has CDR1 MNHNS and CDR2 SASEGT. The CDR3 is 19 residues long. The CDR3 DNA sequence: TGTGCCAGCAGTGCGGGGACTAGCGGGAAAGCGAAGAGGTCCTACGAGCAGTACTTC. As protein: CASSAGTSGKAKRSYEQYF.

The chain joins TRBV29-1 to TRBJ2-5, with a weak D call TRBD1 (5 bases). The CDR3 covers 14 residues. Germline CDR1 reads SQVTM; CDR2 reads ANQGSEA. V was cut by 3 bases and J by 1 base, with 12 bases left in between. CDR3 in amino acids: CSVDAAGPQETQYF. The CDR3 nucleotides are TGCAGCGTTGATGCGGCAGGGCCCCAAGAGACCCAGTACTTC.